The 23 T cell receptor beta chains below were found in one sample sequenced in a study of beta chain features in type 1 diabetes (dated by TCRdb to 2017 to 2018). No antigen has been assigned to these receptors. Library preparation was by the immunoSEQ multiplex PCR assay. The High Capacity cDNA Reverse Transcription Kit was used to reverse transcribe all of the isolated RNA, meaning that expressed TCRB transcripts were what got sequenced. TCRdb retrieved this table from immuneACCESS and kept in-frame rearrangements only. Not all clones are present; in checked studies, unresolved V genes account for under half, and no reason is known for the remainder. Across this sample there are about 160,000 clones, with approximately 8.8% seen only once. In total, the top ten clones hold approximately 0.7% of the sample. Overall study results and their limits: A moderate but significant shortening of TCRB CDR3 length was observed in type 1 diabetes patients in all four CD4+ subsets.

Material: central memory CD4+ T cells from blood. All receptors derive from a woman in her 30s with type 1 diabetes.

The chain combines TRBV2 with TRBJ2-7; maybe TRBD1 (6 bases). Germline loops: CDR1 SNHLY, CDR2 FYNNEI. V was pared by 8 bases and J by 3 bases, with 14 bases between. CDR3 length: 13 amino acids. The CDR3, as DNA: TGTGCCAGCGTTCAGGGGACGGTCTACGAGCAGTACTTC. It is translated as CASVQGTVYEQYF.

This sequence joins TRBV19 and TRBJ1-5; no clear D. The CDR3 covers 13 residues. Trimming left V 3 bases short and J 7 bases short, with 10 bases between. Germline CDR1 and CDR2: LNHDA and SQIVND (reference sequence). In DNA, the CDR3 is TGTGCCAGTAGTATTTCGGTGATCCAGCCCCAGCATTTT. Translation: CASSISVIQPQHF.

This chain uses TRBV2 with TRBJ2-7; 10 nucleotides agree with TRBD1. The CDR3 covers 14 residues. V shed 5 bases and J 3 bases; nucleotides not matched to a gene: 4. Germline V gene sequence: CDR1 SNHLY, CDR2 FYNNEI. The CDR3 protein is CASSRDRGFYEQYF. In nucleotides, the CDR3 is TGTGCCAGCAGTCGGGACAGGGGATTCTACGAGCAGTACTTC.

This clone has a count of ten or more. The V and J genes are TRBV7-8 and TRBJ2-7, with 14 bases fitting TRBD2. The CDR3 consists of 16 residues. Unmatched junction bases numbered 7, after V lost 3 bases and J lost 6 bases. Germline V gene lookup returns CDR1 SGHVS and CDR2 FQNEAQ. This CDR3 reads CASSFGGTSGRIEQYF. The CDR3, as DNA: TGTGCCAGCAGCTTCGGTGGGACTAGCGGGAGAATCGAGCAGTACTTC.

The chain couples TRBV5-6 to TRBJ1-4; D not certain. From germline, CDR1 is SGHDT and CDR2 YYEEEE. V was trimmed by 4 bases and J by 5 bases, leaving 9 bases between them. CDR3 length equals 13 residues. The CDR3 sequence: CASSLSGNEKLFF. CDR3 in DNA: TGTGCCAGCAGCCTCTCGGGAAATGAAAAACTGTTTTTT.

In its sample, this clone was seen a few times. V and J are TRBV7-3 and TRBJ2-5; 13 nucleotides agree with TRBD2. This CDR3 has 15 amino acids. J lost 2 bases, V lost 5 bases, and 2 bases had no gene match. The germline CDR1 and CDR2 sequences are SGHTA and FQGTGA. CDR3 DNA sequence: TGTGCCAGCAGCACGGGACTAGCGGGGCAAGAGACCCAGTACTTC. Translating it yields CASSTGLAGQETQYF.

A few counts support this clone. The genes are TRBV4-2 and TRBJ2-2; 11 bases agree with TRBD2. This CDR3 is built from 16 residues. V lost 1 base to trimming and J lost 4 bases; unmatched junction nucleotides: 2. Germline CDR1 and CDR2: LGHNA and YNFKEQ. The CDR3 loop is CASSQGGTSGTGELFF. CDR3 DNA: TGTGCCAGCAGCCAAGGAGGGACTAGCGGCACCGGGGAGCTGTTTTTT.

This clone turned up a few times. The same CDR3 also results from other DNA sequences found in this sample. The CDR3 bases are TGCGCCAGCAGCCCCGACAGGGTTCCCTACGAGCAGTACTTC. It encodes CASSPDRVPYEQYF. The chain combines TRBV5-1 with TRBJ2-7; 7 nucleotides match TRBD1. V trimming: 4 bases; J trimming: 2 bases; junction bases outside the gene matches: 6. The CDR3 is 14 amino acids. Germline CDR1 reads SGHRS; CDR2 reads YFSETQ.

The rearrangement links TRBV18 to TRBJ1-2; no clear D. This CDR3 has 14 residues. Trimming took 3 bases from V and 7 from J, leaving 15 bases between them. Germline V gene lookup returns CDR1 KGHSH and CDR2 LQKENI. The CDR3 reads CASSPAMREAGYTF. The CDR3 bases are TGTGCCAGCTCACCGGCAATGAGGGAAGCTGGCTACACCTTC.

V and J are TRBV19 and TRBJ2-7; TRBD1 matches at 8 bases. CDR1 LNHDA and CDR2 SQIVND come from the germline V gene (reference sequence). The CDR3 runs to 15 residues. V dropped 2 bases and J dropped 0; count of bases not matched to a gene: 3. The CDR3 loop is CASSISGGLSYEQYF. CDR3 sequence (DNA): TGTGCCAGTAGTATATCAGGGGGCCTCTCCTACGAGCAGTACTTC.

The rearrangement links TRBV30 to TRBJ2-3, with 9 positions matching TRBD2. Germline lookup yields CDR1 GTSNPN and CDR2 SVGIG (reference sequence). After removal of 2 bases from V and 0 bases from J, the junction contained 3 bases not matched to a gene. The CDR3 runs to 15 residues. The DNA of the CDR3 is TGTGCCTGGAGTAAAACTAGCGGGAGCACAGATACGCAGTATTTT. This gives the protein CAWSKTSGSTDTQYF.

The chain links TRBV28 to TRBJ2-1, with 7 bases that match TRBD1. This CDR3 has 15 amino acids. Germline V gene lookup returns CDR1 MDHEN and CDR2 SYDVKM. V lost 5 bases to trimming and J lost 8 bases; unmatched junction nucleotides: 12. CDR3 sequence reads: CASSRPVTGIDEQFF. In DNA, the CDR3 is TGTGCCAGCAGTCGCCCTGTGACAGGGATCGATGAGCAGTTCTTC.

J is TRBJ2-1 and V is TRBV18; no reliable D call. This CDR3 comprises 13 residues. The germline CDR1 and CDR2 sequences are KGHSH and LQKENI. The ends were cut back, 6 bases at V and 4 bases at J, with 10 bases in the middle. The CDR3 DNA is TGTGCCAGCTCCTGGGCCGATTACAATGAGCAGTTCTTC. Translating gives CASSWADYNEQFF.

This clone was counted between two and nine times. The chain has TRBV10-3 and TRBJ1-1, with D possibly TRBD1 on 6 matching bases. Germline V gene sequence: CDR1 ENHRY, CDR2 SYGVKD. V lost 8 bases and J 8 bases, leaving 18 bases between the germline ends. The CDR3 runs 13 residues. Here the CDR3 reads CAIEDGQTMEAFF. The CDR3 bases are TGTGCCATCGAGGATGGACAGACCATGGAAGCTTTCTTT.

The chain couples TRBV6-5 to TRBJ2-1, with D possibly TRBD2 on 6 matching bases. Between the trimmed V and J ends, which lost 0 bases and 10 bases, there was a span of 10 bases. This CDR3 is built from 13 residues. CDR1 is MNHEY, CDR2 SVGAGI, per germline. The CDR3 reads CASSYSRESEQFF. The CDR3 region has the DNA TGTGCCAGCAGTTACTCACGGGAGAGCGAGCAGTTCTTC.

In its sample, this clone was seen a few times. V gene TRBV29-1 combines with J gene TRBJ1-1; D gene ambiguous. The V and J ends lost 7 bases and 3 bases respectively, with 15 bases between them. The CDR3 runs to 13 residues. Per germline, CDR1 SQVTM and CDR2 ANQGSEA. In DNA form, the CDR3 reads TGCAGCGCCAATCAGCGGCCGGACACTGAAGCTTTCTTT. It translates to CSANQRPDTEAFF.

This clone was seen repeatedly, ten times or more. The J gene is TRBJ1-1, the V gene TRBV30; D not certain. Germline V gives CDR1 GTSNPN, CDR2 SVGIG (reference sequence). Deletions cut 1 base from V and 10 bases from J, with 10 bases between. This CDR3 has 11 amino acids. The CDR3 is CAWSGAAGAFF. CDR3 sequence (DNA): TGTGCCTGGAGTGGAGCAGCGGGAGCTTTCTTT.

The rearrangement joins TRBV30 to TRBJ2-7; 8 nucleotides match TRBD2. Germline values: CDR1 GTSNPN, CDR2 SVGIG (reference sequence). The CDR3 covers 14 residues. V was pared by 2 bases and J by 8 bases, with 11 bases of the junction left unmatched. CDR3 DNA sequence: TGTGCCTGGAGTTTGGGAATAGCGGGACAAAAGCAGTACTTC. Amino acids: CAWSLGIAGQKQYF. The complete variable domain, with remaining parts taken from reference TRBV30 and TRBJ2-7, reads SQTIHQWPATLVQPVGSPLSLECTVEGTSNPNLYWYRQAAGRGLQLLFYSVGIGQISSEVPQNLSASRPQDRQFILSSKKLLLSDSGFYLCAWSLGIAGQKQYFGPGTRLTVT.

The chain is built from TRBV7-9 and TRBJ2-1, with 7 bases aligning to TRBD1. The germline V gene encodes CDR1 SEHNR and CDR2 FQNEAQ (reference sequence). This CDR3 is built from 16 residues. V dropped 1 base and J dropped 3; count of bases not matched to a gene: 6. The CDR3 DNA follows: TGTGCCAGCAGCTTAGATACAGGGGCTGGCTACAATGAGCAGTTCTTC. Amino acids: CASSLDTGAGYNEQFF.

A few counts support this clone. This chain uses TRBV7-8 with TRBJ2-1; 9 bases match TRBD2. CDR3 length equals 18 residues. V lost 5 bases and J lost 0; bases outside the gene matches: 11. The germline CDR1 and CDR2 sequences are SGHVS and FQNEAQ. CDR3 sequence (DNA): TGTGCCAGCAGCCTGGATAGCGGGAGTGGGGCCTCCTACAATGAGCAGTTCTTC. It encodes CASSLDSGSGASYNEQFF. The entire variable domain, with the rest obtained from reference TRBV7-8 and TRBJ2-1, is as follows: GAGVSQSPRYKVAKRGQDVALRCDPISGHVSLFWYQQALGQGPEFLTYFQNEAQLDKSGLPSDRFFAERPEGSVSTLKIQRTQQEDSAVYLCASSLDSGSGASYNEQFFGPGTRLTVL.

This clone was seen a few times. The chain carries TRBV6-5 and TRBJ1-5; 8 bases match TRBD1. V was clipped by 4 bases and J by 5 bases; unmatched bases: 4. Germline values: CDR1 MNHEY, CDR2 SVGAGI. The CDR3 covers 14 residues. Here the CDR3 DNA reads TGTGCCAGCAGTTTATACAGGGGGGATCAGCCCCAGCATTTT. Protein product: CASSLYRGDQPQHF.

This clone has more than one count but fewer than ten. The chain combines TRBV23-1 with TRBJ2-6; the match to TRBD1 covers 10 bases. TRBV23-1 belongs to the ORF category, with a function that is uncertain. The CDR3 has 17 amino acids. V lost 3 bases to trimming and J lost 3 bases; unmatched junction nucleotides: 5. The CDR3 DNA is TGCGCCAGCAGTCATCGGACAGGGGGAGGTGGGGCCAACGTCCTGACTTTC. Protein: CASSHRTGGGGANVLTF.

This chain uses TRBV4-2 with TRBJ2-7, with 7 bases aligning to TRBD2. The germline V gene has CDR1 LGHNA and CDR2 YNFKEQ. This CDR3 comprises 15 residues. J lost 2 bases, V lost 4 bases, and 8 bases had no gene match. The CDR3 DNA follows: TGTGCCAGCAGCCCGTCGACTAGCTTTACCTACGAGCAGTACTTC. Protein sequence: CASSPSTSFTYEQYF.